A single sample gave rise to the 5 T cell receptor beta chains below, sequenced in a study of T cell changes during pregnancy in multiple sclerosis. Only in-frame clones appear in the TCRdb table, and some are missing; sequencing was by immunoSEQ multiplex PCR. This table holds approximately 25,000 clones, 88% found once. Sequencing was performed on CD8+ T cells from peripheral blood mononuclear cells, taken in the second trimester of pregnancy. Receptors originate from a female donor with multiple sclerosis, enrolled in a pregnancy study.

This clone was detected only once. The rearrangement uses TRBV18 and TRBJ2-5, with D perhaps matching TRBD1 (6 bases). The CDR3 is 15 amino acids. Per the germline V gene, CDR1 is KGHSH and CDR2 is LQKENI. The V and J ends lost 0 bases and 5 bases respectively, with 13 bases between them. The CDR3 bases are TGTGCCAGCTCACCACCGGACAGATCCCGGGAGACCCAGTACTTC. This translates into CASSPPDRSRETQYF. Combining the CDR3 with reference TRBV18 and TRBJ2-5 gives the whole variable domain NAGVMQNPRHLVRRRGQEARLRCSPMKGHSHVYWYRQLPEEGLKFMVYLQKENIIDESGMPKERFSAEFPKEGPSILRIQQVVRGDSAAYFCASSPPDRSRETQYFGPGTRLLVL.

The rearrangement uses TRBV19 and TRBJ2-2, with unresolved D. The ends were cut back, 7 bases at V and 4 bases at J, with 13 bases in the middle. Per the germline V gene, CDR1 is LNHDA and CDR2 is SQIVND (reference sequence). This CDR3 comprises 14 residues. The CDR3 spells CASKQRPITGELFF. The CDR3 DNA reads TGTGCCAGTAAGCAGCGTCCCATCACCGGGGAGCTGTTTTTT.

This sequence joins TRBV18 and TRBJ1-3; D perhaps matches TRBD1 (5 bases). The V gene lost 0 bases and the J gene lost 0 bases, with 18 bases spanning the gap. The germline gives CDR1 KGHSH, CDR2 LQKENI. CDR3 length equals 19 residues. CDR3 region: CASSPPRETATISGNTIYF. The CDR3 DNA reads as TGTGCCAGCTCACCACCCAGGGAAACTGCTACGATCTCTGGAAACACCATATATTTT.

The chain couples TRBV30 to TRBJ1-1; 7 bases match TRBD1. Germline V gene data show CDR1 as GTSNPN and CDR2 as SVGIG (reference sequence). V lost 7 bases and J lost 4; bases outside the gene matches: 9. The CDR3 consists of 13 residues. CDR3 sequence reads: CAFEGAPSTEAFF. The CDR3 coding sequence is TGTGCCTTTGAGGGGGCCCCCAGCACTGAAGCTTTCTTT.

The V call is TRBV14, the J call TRBJ1-1, with D unclear. The CDR3 is made up of 14 amino acids. Germline V lookup: CDR1 SGHDN, CDR2 FVKESK. V was trimmed by 4 bases and J by 3 bases, leaving 12 bases between them. The CDR3 region has the DNA TGTGCCAGCAGCCCGCGGGTCCGGGACACTGAAGCTTTCTTT. It encodes CASSPRVRDTEAFF.